These 31 T cell receptor beta chains originate from one sample sequenced in a study of T cell responses to AZD1222 COVID-19 vaccine (dated by TCRdb to 2020 to 2023). The sample's time point, from its label and the paper: baseline before first vaccination. The library was prepared using the immunoSEQ multiplex PCR assay. TCRdb provides this immuneACCESS table in a form limited to in-frame rearrangements. Some clones are lacking; in checked studies, under half of them reflect an unresolved V gene, and why the rest are absent is not known. The sample profile shows about 97,000 clones; approximately 84% of them were found once. The ten biggest clones cover about 15% of the sample. This specimen consisted of peripheral blood, obtained on day 0 of AZD1222 vaccination. The origin of the receptors is an adult in good health.

This clone was found once. The chain is built from TRBV2 and TRBJ1-1; no reliable D call. The CDR3 extends over 12 amino acids. CDR1 is SNHLY and CDR2 is FYNNEI in the germline V gene. V lost 6 bases, J lost 9 bases, and 14 bases lay in between. DNA of the CDR3: TGTGCCAGCAGACTCACTGGGATGCAAGCTTTCTTT. Its translation is CASRLTGMQAFF.

This clone has just one count. This rearrangement joins TRBV5-5 to TRBJ1-2; D perhaps matches TRBD1 (6 bases). The germline V gene encodes CDR1 SGHKS and CDR2 YYEKEE (reference sequence). Between the trimmed V and J ends, which lost 3 bases and 4 bases, there was a span of 13 bases. This CDR3 has 14 residues. This CDR3 reads CASSWGAASYGYTF. In DNA, the CDR3 is TGTGCCAGCAGCTGGGGGGCAGCCTCCTATGGCTACACCTTC.

This chain uses TRBV27 with TRBJ2-7; TRBD2 matches 11 bases. The CDR3 consists of 14 residues. Germline V CDR1 and CDR2: MNHEY, SMNVEV (reference sequence). Unmatched junction bases numbered 6, after V lost 7 bases and J lost 4 bases. The CDR3 region is CASNLTSGMYEQYF. CDR3 DNA: TGTGCCAGCAACCTGACTAGCGGGATGTACGAGCAGTACTTC.

The genes are TRBV27 and TRBJ2-1; 14 positions agree with TRBD2. Unmatched junction bases numbered 8, after V lost 6 bases and J lost 13 bases. CDR3 length: 14 residues. Germline V lookup: CDR1 MNHEY, CDR2 SMNVEV (reference sequence). The CDR3 reads CASRAGTSGSPQFF. In DNA form, the CDR3 reads TGTGCCAGCAGGGCCGGGACTAGCGGGAGCCCCCAGTTCTTC.

The chain has TRBV30 and TRBJ2-3; either TRBD1 or TRBD2 may fit D (5 bases each). The germline CDR1 and CDR2 sequences are GTSNPN and SVGIG (reference sequence). The CDR3 has 12 amino acids. With 0 bases removed from V and 7 bases from J, the gap between germline ends came to 8 bases. CDR3 in amino acids: CAWSVEGHTQYF. The CDR3 DNA reads TGTGCCTGGAGTGTAGAGGGGCATACGCAGTATTTT.

The chain links TRBV4-2 to TRBJ2-7; perhaps TRBD2 as D (5 bases). V was shortened by 0 bases and J by 5 bases, with 17 bases between the two germline ends. Germline V lookup: CDR1 LGHNA, CDR2 YNFKEQ. The CDR3 runs to 16 residues. The CDR3 loop reads CASSQELGGVGDEQYF. The DNA of the CDR3 is TGTGCCAGCAGCCAAGAATTGGGCGGCGTCGGGGACGAGCAGTACTTC.

The chain employs TRBV5-4 and TRBJ2-2; 8 bases match TRBD1. Germline lookup yields CDR1 SGHNT and CDR2 YYREEE (reference sequence). V lost 7 bases and J lost 7; bases outside the gene matches: 9. The CDR3 length is 14 residues. CDR3 sequence (DNA): TGTGCCAGCGGGAGACAGGGGTTAGACGGGGAGCTGTTTTTT. It encodes CASGRQGLDGELFF.

V is TRBV5-6 and J is TRBJ2-5, with TRBD2 as a possible D gene (6 bases). This CDR3 spans 13 amino acids. Trimming left V 4 bases short and J 4 bases short, with 11 bases between. The germline CDR1 and CDR2 sequences are SGHDT and YYEEEE. The CDR3 nucleotides read TGTGCCAGCAGCCGCGGAGGGGTAGAGACCCAGTACTTC. Its translation: CASSRGGVETQYF.

The rearrangement uses TRBV3-1 (or the pseudogene TRBV3-2) and TRBJ1-2; D is possibly TRBD1 (6 bases). V was cut by 1 base and J by 2 bases, with 11 bases left in between. CDR1 LGHDT and CDR2 YNNKEL come from the germline V gene (reference sequence). CDR3 length equals 15 residues. CDR3 loop: CASSQGQVLNYGYTF. DNA for the CDR3: TGTGCCAGCAGCCAAGGACAGGTCCTAAACTATGGCTACACCTTC.

This clone was detected once. The rearrangement joins TRBV27 to TRBJ2-7; TRBD1 aligns across 11 bases. The CDR3 length is 15 residues. Losses at the gene ends were 0 bases for V and 6 bases for J; bases not matched to a gene: 4. CDR1 and CDR2 from the germline V gene are MNHEY and SMNVEV (reference sequence). For the CDR3, the DNA is TGTGCCAGCAGTTTATCCCGGACAGGGGGCGTCGAGCAGTACTTC. Residues: CASSLSRTGGVEQYF.

V and J are TRBV28 and TRBJ1-1; possibly TRBD1 for D (5 bases). Germline lookup yields CDR1 MDHEN and CDR2 SYDVKM. The germline V and J ends were trimmed by 3 bases and 0 bases, with 11 bases remaining between them. The CDR3 spans 15 residues. The CDR3 DNA reads TGTGCCAGCAGTTTGGGGGGTGGAATGAACACTGAAGCTTTCTTT. The encoded protein is CASSLGGGMNTEAFF.

The J gene is TRBJ2-6, the V gene TRBV6-1; 11 bases align to TRBD1. CDR1 is MNHNS and CDR2 is SASEGT in the germline V gene. CDR3 length equals 17 residues. V trimming: 4 bases; J trimming: 3 bases; junction bases outside the gene matches: 5. DNA of the CDR3: TGTGCCAGCAGTGGTCGGACAGGGGGCGATGGGGCCAACGTCCTGACTTTC. This codes for CASSGRTGGDGANVLTF.

The chain has TRBV14 and TRBJ2-7; D gene unclear. CDR3 size: 11 residues. V lost 1 base to trimming and J lost 10 bases, with 8 bases between them. The germline V gene encodes CDR1 SGHDN and CDR2 FVKESK. This CDR3 is CASSQGPSQYF. The CDR3 DNA is TGTGCCAGCAGCCAAGGTCCGTCCCAGTACTTC.

A single count supports this clone. A junction end diverges from the germline sequence, so it may reflect a read error. This rearrangement joins TRBV28 to TRBJ2-4, with TRBD2 as a possible D gene (6 bases). Per germline, CDR1 MDHEN and CDR2 SYDVKM. CDR3 length equals 12 residues. The CDR3 DNA reads TGTGCCAGCATCGGCGGGGCACAGTTTTTTCACTTC. Amino acids: CASIGGAQFFHF.

V gene TRBV7-9 combines with J gene TRBJ1-1; unclear D gene. CDR3 length: 15 amino acids. The V end was cut by 0 bases, the J end by 4 bases, with 12 bases between. Per the germline V gene, CDR1 is SEHNR and CDR2 is FQNEAQ (reference sequence). CDR3 sequence reads: CASSLAQDRITEAFF. The CDR3 DNA reads TGTGCCAGCAGCTTAGCGCAGGACCGTATCACTGAAGCTTTCTTT.

The count of this clone is one. This chain uses TRBV19 with TRBJ2-4; no reliable D call. CDR1 and CDR2 (germline): LNHDA, SQIVND (reference sequence). The germline V and J ends were trimmed by 3 bases and 16 bases, with 13 bases remaining between them. This CDR3 has 11 amino acids. The CDR3 nucleotides read TGTGCCAGTAGTATCGAAAGGCTAATTTACTTC. Its translation is CASSIERLIYF.

This chain links TRBV28 with TRBJ2-1; 11 bases are shared with TRBD2. There are 15 residues in the CDR3. CDR1 MDHEN and CDR2 SYDVKM come from the germline V gene. V lost 4 bases, J lost 10 bases, and 9 bases stayed unmatched. The CDR3: CASSSPPSSGREQFF. The CDR3 DNA is TGTGCCAGCAGTTCCCCGCCCTCTAGCGGGAGGGAGCAGTTCTTC.

The rearrangement joins TRBV19 to TRBJ1-1, with 8 bases identical to TRBD1. J lost 5 bases, V lost 8 bases, and 4 bases had no gene match. CDR3 length: 12 residues. CDR1 and CDR2 from the germline V gene are LNHDA and SQIVND (reference sequence). The CDR3 loop reads CASQQGGTEAFF. DNA of the CDR3: TGTGCCAGTCAACAGGGGGGAACTGAAGCTTTCTTT.

The V and J genes are TRBV7-6 and TRBJ1-4, with 7 bases that match TRBD1. Germline V gene sequence: CDR1 SGHVS, CDR2 FNYEAQ. V gave up 1 base and J gave up 5 bases; unmatched junction bases: 4. This CDR3 comprises 15 residues. Written as DNA, the CDR3 is TGTGCCAGCAGCTTAGGGACAGGACAGAATGAAAAACTGTTTTTT. Translation gives CASSLGTGQNEKLFF.

V gene TRBV30 combines with J gene TRBJ1-2; perhaps TRBD1 as D (5 bases). V was trimmed by 4 bases and J by 2 bases, leaving 11 bases between them. The CDR3 sequence is 13 residues long. Germline values: CDR1 GTSNPN, CDR2 SVGIG (reference sequence). The CDR3 sequence is CAWNWNRNYGYTF. The CDR3 DNA reads TGTGCCTGGAATTGGAACAGGAACTATGGCTACACCTTC.

V is TRBV9 and J is TRBJ2-2; TRBD2 agrees at 7 bases. Trimming at V came to 3 bases and at J to 7 bases, leaving 6 bases not matched to a gene. Looked up from germline, CDR1 is SGDLS and CDR2 is YYNGEE. The CDR3 spans 14 residues. The CDR3 DNA follows: TGTGCCAGCAGCGCAGGACTAGACGGCGGGGAGCTGTTTTTT. As protein: CASSAGLDGGELFF.

This chain joins TRBV9 and TRBJ2-7; TRBD2 is a possible D gene (6 bases). The CDR3 is 15 amino acids. The germline V and J ends were trimmed by 4 bases and 1 base, with 15 bases remaining between them. Germline assignment: CDR1 SGDLS and CDR2 YYNGEE. The CDR3 here is CASSPGGAVSYEQYF. The CDR3 nucleotides are TGTGCCAGCAGCCCAGGAGGGGCGGTATCCTACGAGCAGTACTTC.

V and J are TRBV6-5 and TRBJ1-4; D possibly corresponds to TRBD1 (6 bases). Trimming left V 7 bases short and J 8 bases short, with 20 bases between. The CDR3 loop spans 15 amino acids. Germline-derived CDR1 and CDR2 are MNHEY and SVGAGI. In DNA, the CDR3 is TGTGCCAGCAAAGTTTACAGGGTGAGGCAGGAAAAACTGTTTTTT. It encodes CASKVYRVRQEKLFF.

The chain carries TRBV2 and TRBJ2-4, with 7 bases matching TRBD1. This CDR3 is 16 amino acids long. The V segment lost 1 base and the J segment 0 bases; nucleotides outside the gene matches: 3. Looked up from germline, CDR1 is SNHLY and CDR2 is FYNNEI. The CDR3 nucleotides are TGTGCCAGCAGTGAAGAGGGGGCCCTAGCCAAAAACATTCAGTACTTC. This sequence encodes CASSEEGALAKNIQYF.

The V and J genes are TRBV4-2 and TRBJ1-3; D unresolved. The CDR3 runs 15 residues. V dropped 1 base and J dropped 2 bases, with 9 bases sitting between them. The germline V gene encodes CDR1 LGHNA and CDR2 YNFKEQ. The CDR3 DNA sequence: TGTGCCAGCAGCCAAGCACTGGCGCCTGGAAACACCATATATTTT. It encodes CASSQALAPGNTIYF.

The V gene is TRBV27, the J gene TRBJ1-3, with D perhaps TRBD1 (5 bases). Trimming cost V 2 bases and J 1 base, with 6 bases left between them. This CDR3 has 14 amino acids. Germline V gene lookup returns CDR1 MNHEY and CDR2 SMNVEV (reference sequence). CDR3: CASSLAGSGNTIYF. The DNA of the CDR3 is TGTGCCAGCAGTTTAGCAGGGTCTGGAAACACCATATATTTT.

The chain carries TRBV11-3 and TRBJ2-4, with D perhaps matching TRBD1 or TRBD2 (5 bases each). The CDR3 is 19 amino acids. Germline assignment: CDR1 SGHNT and CDR2 YENEEA. V was cut by 0 bases and J by 0 bases, with 18 bases left in between. Here the CDR3 reads CASSLDRGDLPIAKNIQYF. CDR3 DNA: TGTGCCAGCAGCTTAGATCGGGGCGACTTACCTATAGCCAAAAACATTCAGTACTTC. The whole variable domain, filled in from reference TRBV11-3 and TRBJ2-4, reads EAGVVQSPRYKIIEKKQPVAFWCNPISGHNTLYWYLQNLGQGPELLIRYENEEAVDDSQLPKDRFSAERLKGVDSTLKIQPAELGDSAVYLCASSLDRGDLPIAKNIQYFGAGTRLSVL.

The gene calls are TRBV2 and TRBJ2-1; 7 nucleotides align to TRBD2. The CDR3 sequence is 13 residues long. Trimming took 6 bases from V and 6 from J; bases not matched to a gene: 5. Germline values: CDR1 SNHLY, CDR2 FYNNEI. The CDR3 loop is CASSERLANEQFF. CDR3 bases: TGTGCCAGCAGCGAACGACTAGCCAATGAGCAGTTCTTC.

The chain has TRBV11-2 and TRBJ1-1; D gene uncertain. Germline values: CDR1 SGHAT, CDR2 FQNNGV. Trimming stripped 3 bases from V and 10 bases from J, with 9 bases between. This CDR3 is 11 amino acids long. The CDR3 DNA sequence: TGTGCCAGCAGCTTGGGCCTGGGAGCTTTCTTT. Translating gives CASSLGLGAFF.

The V and J genes are TRBV28 and TRBJ2-7; 7 bases match TRBD1. Germline V gene lookup returns CDR1 MDHEN and CDR2 SYDVKM. The CDR3 has 16 residues. V lost 4 bases to trimming and J lost 2 bases; unmatched junction nucleotides: 11. CDR3 sequence: CASSSIRTGLTYEQYF. The CDR3 coding sequence is TGTGCCAGCAGTTCAATCCGGACAGGACTCACCTACGAGCAGTACTTC.

The CDR3 bases are TGCGCCAGCAGCTTAGGGGTGGGACAGGCCTGGTCTAACTATGGCTACACCTTC. It yields the protein CASSLGVGQAWSNYGYTF. The chain uses TRBV5-1 and TRBJ1-2; 8 nucleotides align to TRBD1. Germline CDR1 reads SGHRS; CDR2 reads YFSETQ. V trimming: 2 bases; J trimming: 0 bases; junction bases outside the gene matches: 12. This CDR3 is 18 amino acids long.